The 22 T cell receptor beta chains presented below share a single source sample, sequenced in a study of T cell responses to AZD1222 COVID-19 vaccine. TCRdb keeps only in-frame clones here, not all; method: immunoSEQ multiplex PCR. The sample lists 150,000 or so clones, about 85% occurring once. The sample in question was peripheral blood, obtained after recovery from COVID-19. The receptors shown here come from an adult who had recovered from COVID-19.

V usage is TRBV19 and J usage is TRBJ1-3, with D perhaps matching TRBD1 (6 bases). V was cut by 3 bases and J by 1 base, with 13 bases left in between. This CDR3 spans 16 amino acids. Germline CDR1 and CDR2: LNHDA and SQIVND (reference sequence). CDR3 region: CASSMGTGTSGNTIYF. For the CDR3, the DNA is TGTGCCAGTAGTATGGGGACCGGGACATCTGGAAACACCATATATTTT.

This chain links TRBV18 with TRBJ1-6, with unresolved D. Trimming took 3 bases from V and 11 from J, leaving 11 bases between them. The length of the CDR3 is 13 residues. Germline CDR1 reads KGHSH; CDR2 reads LQKENI. The CDR3 DNA sequence: TGTGCCAGCTCACCCGAGGGCAGAGCACCCCTCCACTTT. The encoded protein is CASSPEGRAPLHF.

The J gene is TRBJ1-2, the V gene TRBV19; maybe TRBD1 (5 bases). Germline V gene lookup returns CDR1 LNHDA and CDR2 SQIVND (reference sequence). The V gene lost 7 bases and the J gene lost 0 bases, with 12 bases spanning the gap. The CDR3 sequence is 14 residues long. The CDR3 region is CASTKWGSNYGYTF. The CDR3 coding sequence is TGTGCCAGTACCAAATGGGGGTCTAACTATGGCTACACCTTC.

V and J are TRBV7-8 and TRBJ2-7; no clear D. The germline V and J ends were trimmed by 5 bases and 7 bases, with 15 bases remaining between them. Looked up from germline, CDR1 is SGHVS and CDR2 is FQNEAQ. The CDR3 loop spans 13 amino acids. CDR3: CASSPDGPSEQYF. CDR3 nucleotide sequence: TGTGCCAGCAGCCCCGATGGACCCTCGGAGCAGTACTTC.

J is TRBJ1-1 and V is TRBV5-8, with D maybe TRBD1 (5 bases). CDR1 is SGHTS and CDR2 is YDEGEE in the germline V gene. CDR3 length: 13 amino acids. V was cut by 0 bases and J by 7 bases, with 10 bases left in between. CDR3 sequence (DNA): TGTGCCAGCAGCTTGGGCAGGGTTAATGAAGCTTTCTTT. Translation: CASSLGRVNEAFF.

This clone was counted a few times. The chain links TRBV11-2 to TRBJ2-3, with 15 bases lining up with TRBD2. V was pared by 2 bases and J by 5 bases, with 2 bases of the junction left unmatched. From germline, CDR1 is SGHAT and CDR2 FQNNGV. The CDR3 runs 16 residues. The CDR3 is CASSLWTSGREDTQYF. CDR3 in DNA: TGTGCCAGCAGCTTATGGACTAGCGGGAGGGAAGATACGCAGTATTTT.

The rearrangement uses TRBV7-8 and TRBJ2-3; perhaps D is TRBD1 or TRBD2 (5 bases each). Looked up from germline, CDR1 is SGHVS and CDR2 is FQNEAQ. The V and J ends lost 10 bases and 3 bases respectively, with 20 bases between them. There are 15 residues in the CDR3. The CDR3 DNA sequence: TGTGCCACTGGGGGATTAGGAGTCCCAACAGATACGCAGTATTTT. Its translation is CATGGLGVPTDTQYF.

The rearrangement uses TRBV10-3 and TRBJ2-2; TRBD1 is a possible D gene (5 bases). Trimming removed 6 bases at V and 6 bases at J, with 8 bases between. This CDR3 has 12 amino acids. Germline CDR1 and CDR2: ENHRY and SYGVKD. CDR3 bases: TGTGCCATCAGGAAGACAGCCGGGGAGCTGTTTTTT. Its translation is CAIRKTAGELFF.

This chain links TRBV27 with TRBJ1-1; D unresolved. The CDR3 has 15 amino acids. Looked up from germline, CDR1 is MNHEY and CDR2 is SMNVEV (reference sequence). The ends were cut back, 5 bases at V and 1 base at J, with 14 bases in the middle. This CDR3 is CASSPQPPKNTEAFF. The CDR3 DNA reads as TGTGCCAGCAGTCCTCAACCGCCTAAGAACACTGAAGCTTTCTTT.

The chain links TRBV28 to TRBJ1-5; D is unresolved. Trimming removed 5 bases at V and 4 bases at J, with 3 bases between. The CDR3 covers 11 residues. The germline V gene encodes CDR1 MDHEN and CDR2 SYDVKM. The CDR3 DNA reads TGTGCCAGCAGTGATAATCAGCCCCAGCATTTT. As protein: CASSDNQPQHF.

The CDR3 is CASSERALNTEAFF. CDR3 nucleotide sequence: TGTGCCAGCAGTGAAAGGGCGCTTAACACTGAAGCTTTCTTT. The rearrangement joins TRBV2 to TRBJ1-1; D remains ambiguous. The CDR3 has 14 amino acids. Trimming removed 2 bases from V and 2 bases from J, with 9 bases in between. Germline CDR1 is SNHLY and CDR2 is FYNNEI.

This clone was picked up a small number of times. The J gene is TRBJ2-7, the V gene TRBV4-1; D possibly corresponds to TRBD2 (6 bases). Trimming took 1 base from V and 6 from J, leaving 13 bases between them. This CDR3 is 14 amino acids long. Per germline, CDR1 MGHRA and CDR2 YSYEKL. The CDR3, as DNA: TGCGCCAGCAGCCAAGGGGTTTACGGGGGCGAGCAGTACTTC. This translates into CASSQGVYGGEQYF.

The chain is built from TRBV6-2 or TRBV6-3 and TRBJ1-5; D is ambiguous. CDR1 and CDR2 (germline): MNHEY, SVGEGT. Trimming left V 5 bases short and J 2 bases short, with 13 bases between. This CDR3 contains 15 residues. In nucleotides, the CDR3 is TGTGCCAGCAGTCCCGGGAGACGGGGCAATCAGCCCCAGCATTTT. Encoded protein: CASSPGRRGNQPQHF.

V and J are TRBV7-2 and TRBJ1-3, with TRBD1 matching over 10 bases. Germline lookup yields CDR1 SGHTA and CDR2 FQGNSA. Trimming cost V 4 bases and J 4 bases; bases outside gene matches: 10. This CDR3 has 17 amino acids. CDR3 DNA sequence: TGTGCCAGCAGCTCCCTACGACAGGGGGCGTACGGAAACACCATATATTTT. Amino acid sequence: CASSSLRQGAYGNTIYF.

The genes are TRBV11-2 and TRBJ1-1; no firm D call. Trimming removed 4 bases from V and 1 base from J, with 10 bases in between. Germline-derived CDR1 and CDR2 are SGHAT and FQNNGV. The CDR3 covers 14 residues. The CDR3 region is CASSSRGPNTEAFF. CDR3 coding DNA: TGTGCCAGCAGCTCCCGGGGTCCGAACACTGAAGCTTTCTTT.

The CDR3 sequence: CASSYLAGGPFF. CDR3 bases: TGTGCCAGCAGTTATTTAGCGGGGGGCCCGTTCTTC. The chain is built from TRBV12-3 or TRBV12-4 and TRBJ2-1; TRBD2 matches 10 bases. This CDR3 spans 12 amino acids. V lost 4 bases, J lost 15 bases, and 6 bases stayed unmatched.

This chain joins TRBV28 and TRBJ1-2; TRBD1 matches 8 bases. Germline CDR1 reads MDHEN; CDR2 reads SYDVKM. This CDR3 region has 14 residues. V dropped 5 bases and J dropped 9; count of bases not matched to a gene: 11. CDR3 sequence (DNA): TGTGCCAGCAGTCCGCCGGGACAGGATTTCCGCTACACCTTC. It translates to CASSPPGQDFRYTF.

The chain is built from TRBV19 and TRBJ2-1; a possible D gene is TRBD1 (5 bases). Trimming stripped 7 bases from V and 8 bases from J, with 18 bases between. CDR3 length: 14 residues. Germline CDR1 is LNHDA and CDR2 is SQIVND (reference sequence). CDR3 in amino acids: CASMSDMGIDEQFF. CDR3 nucleotides: TGTGCCAGTATGTCGGACATGGGGATCGATGAGCAGTTCTTC.

This rearrangement joins TRBV19 to TRBJ1-5; no firm D call. Germline CDR1 reads LNHDA; CDR2 reads SQIVND (reference sequence). V lost 2 bases, J lost 0 bases, and 8 bases lay in between. The CDR3 extends over 15 amino acids. The CDR3 DNA sequence: TGTGCCAGTAGTATACAGACACCTAGCAATCAGCCCCAGCATTTT. This translates into CASSIQTPSNQPQHF.

The rearrangement joins TRBV7-2 to TRBJ2-4; D unresolved. Germline lookup yields CDR1 SGHTA and CDR2 FQGNSA. The CDR3 is 17 amino acids. Trimming left V 0 bases short and J 1 base short, with 13 bases between. CDR3 sequence reads: CASSLAQTRTAKNIQYF. The CDR3 coding sequence is TGTGCCAGCAGCTTAGCGCAGACAAGGACGGCCAAAAACATTCAGTACTTC.

This chain links TRBV20-1 with TRBJ1-1; D might be TRBD1 (5 bases). Between the trimmed V and J ends, which lost 6 bases and 3 bases, there was a span of 8 bases. This CDR3 comprises 11 residues. The germline V gene has CDR1 DFQATT and CDR2 SNEGSKA (reference sequence). CDR3: CSALGDTEAFF. CDR3 DNA: TGCAGTGCGTTAGGGGACACTGAAGCTTTCTTT.

This clone was detected a few times. The chain employs TRBV6-5 and TRBJ2-7; 10 bases line up with TRBD1. Germline trimming cut 10 bases from V and 4 bases from J; bases unmatched to any gene: 4. CDR3 length: 12 amino acids. CDR1 MNHEY and CDR2 SVGAGI come from the germline V gene. This CDR3 is CATGQGTYEQYF. CDR3 nucleotide sequence: TGTGCCACGGGACAGGGGACATACGAGCAGTACTTC.